One and the same sample provided the 15 T cell receptor beta chains below, sequenced in a study of T cell responses to AZD1222 COVID-19 vaccine. Assay used: immunoSEQ multiplex PCR; TCRdb lists only in-frame clones, some missing. In the table there are 90,000 to 100,000 clones, roughly 87% of which are singletons. This material consisted of peripheral blood, taken on day 0 of AZD1222 vaccination. The receptors stem from an adult in good health.

This clone was seen a few times. The chain links TRBV18 to TRBJ2-3; D remains ambiguous. Germline V CDR1 and CDR2: KGHSH, LQKENI. Trimming left V 4 bases short and J 2 bases short, with 7 bases between. There are 13 residues in the CDR3. The CDR3 here is CASSHDDTDTQYF. Here the CDR3 DNA reads TGTGCCAGCTCACACGACGACACAGATACGCAGTATTTT.

The chain recombines TRBV27 with TRBJ2-2, with 10 bases aligning to TRBD2. V lost 1 base and J lost 3; bases outside the gene matches: 2. CDR1 and CDR2 from the germline V gene are MNHEY and SMNVEV (reference sequence). This CDR3 is 16 amino acids long. The DNA of the CDR3 is TGTGCCAGCAGTTTATACCTAGCGGGAGACACCGGGGAGCTGTTTTTT. Its translation: CASSLYLAGDTGELFF.

The rearrangement links TRBV6-5 to TRBJ2-2; 8 bases match TRBD1. The CDR3 loop spans 16 amino acids. V trimming: 2 bases; J trimming: 8 bases; junction bases outside the gene matches: 10. The V gene's germline CDR1 is MNHEY and CDR2 SVGAGI. Here the CDR3 DNA reads TGTGCCAGCAGTTACCCAACCGGGACAGGCGAGGGGGAGCTGTTTTTT. Its protein is CASSYPTGTGEGELFF.

The chain employs TRBV27 and TRBJ2-3; tentative D call: TRBD1 (5 bases). The V end was cut by 3 bases, the J end by 2 bases, with 12 bases between. CDR3 length: 15 amino acids. Germline CDR1 is MNHEY and CDR2 is SMNVEV (reference sequence). This CDR3 is CASSLTETDTDTQYF. CDR3 in DNA: TGTGCCAGCAGTTTGACAGAAACGGACACAGATACGCAGTATTTT.

V and J are TRBV7-3 and TRBJ2-1; 7 nucleotides match TRBD1. From germline, CDR1 is SGHTA and CDR2 FQGTGA. CDR3 length: 13 residues. The ends lost 1 base at V and 9 bases at J; junction bases unmatched: 3. This CDR3 is CASSLIRGSEQFF. CDR3 sequence (DNA): TGTGCCAGCAGCTTAATCAGGGGGTCTGAGCAGTTCTTC. Full variable domain (outside the CDR3, taken from reference TRBV7-3 and TRBJ2-1): GAGVSQTPSNKVTEKGKYVELRCDPISGHTALYWYRQSLGQGPEFLIYFQGTGAADDSGLPNDRFFAVRPEGSVSTLKIQRTERGDSAVYLCASSLIRGSEQFFGPGTRLTVL.

This chain joins TRBV5-6 and TRBJ2-2; D is perhaps TRBD1 (6 bases). This CDR3 comprises 13 residues. V was trimmed by 4 bases and J by 5 bases, leaving 9 bases between them. Germline CDR1 and CDR2: SGHDT and YYEEEE. The CDR3 nucleotides are TGTGCCAGCAGCCCGAGGGGGACCGGGGAGCTGTTTTTT. It yields the protein CASSPRGTGELFF.

In this sample, this clone turned up a few times. This chain joins TRBV4-3 and TRBJ1-1; D possibly corresponds to TRBD1 (5 bases). The ends were cut back, 0 bases at V and 4 bases at J, with 12 bases in the middle. The CDR3 length is 15 residues. Per germline, CDR1 LGHNA and CDR2 YSLEER. CDR3 coding DNA: TGCGCCAGCAGCCAAGATCAGGGAAGTAGCACTGAAGCTTTCTTT. It yields the protein CASSQDQGSSTEAFF.

This clone has just a few counts. The V call is TRBV7-3, the J call TRBJ1-3; D is unclear. V was cut by 5 bases and J by 0 bases, with 14 bases left in between. Germline V gives CDR1 SGHTA, CDR2 FQGTGA. The CDR3 has 16 residues. CDR3: CASSLATADSGNTIYF. The CDR3 DNA reads as TGTGCCAGCAGCCTTGCAACAGCGGACTCTGGAAACACCATATATTTT.

V and J are TRBV6-2 or TRBV6-3 and TRBJ1-5; 7 nucleotides align to TRBD1. Germline-derived CDR1 and CDR2 are MNHEY and SVGEGT. This CDR3 spans 16 amino acids. V lost 0 bases and J lost 7; bases outside the gene matches: 9. CDR3: CASSYSITPGGQPQHF. CDR3 nucleotide sequence: TGTGCCAGCAGTTACTCGATAACGCCAGGGGGACAGCCCCAGCATTTT.

This chain connects TRBV19 to TRBJ2-1; D might be TRBD2 (7 bases). Germline-derived CDR1 and CDR2 are LNHDA and SQIVND (reference sequence). The CDR3 consists of 15 residues. The V end was cut by 7 bases, the J end by 1 base, with 14 bases between. The chain's CDR3 is CASKLGGQSYNEQFF. CDR3 coding DNA: TGTGCCAGTAAATTGGGGGGGCAATCCTACAATGAGCAGTTCTTC.

V and J are TRBV5-1 and TRBJ1-6; D gene uncertain. This CDR3 has 13 residues. V was cut by 0 bases and J by 7 bases, with 5 bases left in between. CDR1 SGHRS and CDR2 YFSETQ come from the germline V gene. The CDR3 DNA sequence: TGCGCCAGCAGCTTGGACCGGAATTCACCCCTCCACTTT. Its translation is CASSLDRNSPLHF.

The rearrangement uses TRBV30 and TRBJ2-4, with 8 bases lining up with TRBD2. The CDR3 is 16 residues long. V lost 0 bases, J lost 8 bases, and 12 bases stayed unmatched. Germline CDR1 and CDR2: GTSNPN and SVGIG (reference sequence). The CDR3 sequence: CAWSVPGASGSDIQYF. CDR3 nucleotides: TGTGCCTGGAGTGTACCCGGAGCCAGCGGGAGTGACATTCAGTACTTC.

The V gene is TRBV7-9, the J gene TRBJ1-3, with TRBD1 as a possible D gene (5 bases). With 7 bases removed from V and 2 bases from J, the gap between germline ends came to 15 bases. Per germline, CDR1 SEHNR and CDR2 FQNEAQ (reference sequence). The CDR3 totals 15 residues. The CDR3: CASTVGTAPGNTIYF. In nucleotides, the CDR3 is TGTGCCAGCACAGTCGGGACGGCTCCTGGAAACACCATATATTTT.

This chain connects TRBV7-3 to TRBJ2-1, with a tentative D call TRBD1 (6 bases). The CDR3 runs to 14 residues. Germline V CDR1 and CDR2: SGHTA, FQGTGA. V gave up 5 bases and J gave up 10 bases, with 18 bases separating them. CDR3 sequence: CASSETGTWGEQFF. CDR3 nucleotides: TGTGCCAGCAGCGAAACAGGGACCTGGGGGGAGCAGTTCTTC.

The chain joins TRBV3-1 (or the pseudogene TRBV3-2) to TRBJ1-6, with D tentatively TRBD1 (5 bases). The CDR3 runs to 14 residues. V shed 0 bases and J shed 15 bases, with 15 bases lying between them. Germline CDR1 and CDR2: LGHDT and YNNKEL (reference sequence). The DNA for the CDR3 is TGTGCCAGCAGCCAAGATCTCTTGGGGCGGATCCTCCACTTT. Amino acids: CASSQDLLGRILHF.